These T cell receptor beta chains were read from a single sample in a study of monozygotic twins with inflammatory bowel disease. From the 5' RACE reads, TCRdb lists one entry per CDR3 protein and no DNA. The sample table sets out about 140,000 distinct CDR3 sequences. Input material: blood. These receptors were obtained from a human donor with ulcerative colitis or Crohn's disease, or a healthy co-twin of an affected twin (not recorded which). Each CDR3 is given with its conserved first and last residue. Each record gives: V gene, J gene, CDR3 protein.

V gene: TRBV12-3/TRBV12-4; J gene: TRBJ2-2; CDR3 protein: CASSPRDRGFSAGAGGELFF
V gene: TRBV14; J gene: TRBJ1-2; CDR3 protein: CASSWVRTTLYGYTF
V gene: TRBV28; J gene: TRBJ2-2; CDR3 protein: CASSSGHRNTGELFF
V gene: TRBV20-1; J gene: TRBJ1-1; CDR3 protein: CSARMNPGQDGAFF
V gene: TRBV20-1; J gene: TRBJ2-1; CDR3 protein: CSANLDGYNEQFF
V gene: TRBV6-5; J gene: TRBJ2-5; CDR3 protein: CASSYGGQETQYF
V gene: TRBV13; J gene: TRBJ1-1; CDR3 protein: CTSSLDRNTEAFF
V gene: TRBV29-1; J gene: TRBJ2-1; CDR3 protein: CSVKVAGGHNEQFF
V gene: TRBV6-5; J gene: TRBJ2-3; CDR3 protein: CASRRRLADTQYF
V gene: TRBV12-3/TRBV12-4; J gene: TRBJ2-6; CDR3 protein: CASSFESFGVGKPSGANVLTF
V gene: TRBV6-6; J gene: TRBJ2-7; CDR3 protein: CASKSADLHEQYF
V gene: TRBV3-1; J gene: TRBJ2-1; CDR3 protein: CASSQAEGVQFF
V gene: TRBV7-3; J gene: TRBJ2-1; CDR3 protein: CASSVFGGSSYNEQFF
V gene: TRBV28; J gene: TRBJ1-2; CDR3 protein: CASSRAGLIGYTF
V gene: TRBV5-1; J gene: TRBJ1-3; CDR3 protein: CASSLVGGASGNTIYF
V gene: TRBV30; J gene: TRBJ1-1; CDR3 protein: CACLYYTEAFF
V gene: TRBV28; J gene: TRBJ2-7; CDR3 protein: CASSGTSGRVYEQYF
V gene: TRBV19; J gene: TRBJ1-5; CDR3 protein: CASTSGGADQPQHF
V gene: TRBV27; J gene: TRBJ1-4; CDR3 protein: CASSFRVREKLFF
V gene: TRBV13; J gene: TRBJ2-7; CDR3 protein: CASSLLAGPSYEQYF
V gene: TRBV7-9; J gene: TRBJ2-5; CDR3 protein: CASRVDGETQYF
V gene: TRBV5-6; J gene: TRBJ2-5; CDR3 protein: CASSSDPKPQYF
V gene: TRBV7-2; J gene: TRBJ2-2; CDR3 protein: CASSPDFGGGHTGELFF
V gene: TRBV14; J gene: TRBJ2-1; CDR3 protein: CASSRGHYNEQFF
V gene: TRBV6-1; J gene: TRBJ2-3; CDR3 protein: CASKLSGTGVSDTQYF
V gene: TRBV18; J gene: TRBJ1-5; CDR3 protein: CASSPLVNQPQHF
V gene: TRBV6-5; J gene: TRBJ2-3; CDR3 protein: CASSYSWGRVSTDTQYF
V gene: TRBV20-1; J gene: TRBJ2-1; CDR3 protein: CSAATYNEQFF
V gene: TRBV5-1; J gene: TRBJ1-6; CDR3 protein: CASSLGTRWILHF
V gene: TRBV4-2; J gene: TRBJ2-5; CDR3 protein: CASSPDRAQETQYF
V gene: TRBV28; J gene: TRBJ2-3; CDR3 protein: CASGRAAPSTDTQYF
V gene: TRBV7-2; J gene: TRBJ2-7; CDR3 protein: CASTLTSGRPYEQYF